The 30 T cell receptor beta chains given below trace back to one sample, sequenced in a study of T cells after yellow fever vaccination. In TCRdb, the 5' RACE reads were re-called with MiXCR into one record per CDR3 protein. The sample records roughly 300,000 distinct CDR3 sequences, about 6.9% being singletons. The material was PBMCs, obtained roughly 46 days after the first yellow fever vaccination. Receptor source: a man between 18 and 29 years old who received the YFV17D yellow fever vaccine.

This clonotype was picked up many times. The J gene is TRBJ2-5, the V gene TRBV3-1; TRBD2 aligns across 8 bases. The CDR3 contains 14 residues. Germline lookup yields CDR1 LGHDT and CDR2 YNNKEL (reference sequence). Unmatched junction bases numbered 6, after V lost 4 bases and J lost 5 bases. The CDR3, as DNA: TGTGCCAGCAGCCCCTCGGGGGGGCTCGAGACCCAGTACTTC. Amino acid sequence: CASSPSGGLETQYF.

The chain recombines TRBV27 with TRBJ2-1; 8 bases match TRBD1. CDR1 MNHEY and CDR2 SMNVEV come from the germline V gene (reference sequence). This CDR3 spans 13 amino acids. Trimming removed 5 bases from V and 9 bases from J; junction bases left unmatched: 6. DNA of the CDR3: TGTGCCAGCAGTCCGTCAGGGGGCGGTGAGCAGTTCTTC. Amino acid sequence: CASSPSGGGEQFF.

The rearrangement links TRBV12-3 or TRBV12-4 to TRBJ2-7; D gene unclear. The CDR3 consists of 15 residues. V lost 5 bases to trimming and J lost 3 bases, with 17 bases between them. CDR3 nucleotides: TGTGCCAGCAGTCCAGTTGGGTTGCCGGGCTACGAGCAGTACGTC. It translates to CASSPVGLPGYEQYV.

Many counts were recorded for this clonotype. Here the CDR3 reads CASWRARGYTF. The CDR3 DNA follows: TGTGCCAGCTGGAGGGCGCGAGGCTACACCTTC. The chain is built from TRBV2 and TRBJ1-2; D not resolved. V was clipped by 8 bases and J by 8 bases, with 12 bases between them. The CDR3 is 11 amino acids. CDR1 and CDR2 from the germline V gene are SNHLY and FYNNEI.

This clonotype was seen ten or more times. The CDR3 protein is CASSPGGETQYF. In DNA form, the CDR3 reads TGTGCCAGCAGCCCGGGGGGAGAGACCCAGTACTTC. The gene calls are TRBV4-2 and TRBJ2-5; 7 positions match TRBD2. The ends lost 4 bases at V and 4 bases at J; junction bases unmatched: 0. The germline gives CDR1 LGHNA, CDR2 YNFKEQ. This CDR3 contains 12 residues.

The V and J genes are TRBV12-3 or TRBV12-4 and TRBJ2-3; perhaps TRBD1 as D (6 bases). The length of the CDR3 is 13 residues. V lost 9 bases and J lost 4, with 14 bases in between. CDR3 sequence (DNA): TGTGCCAGTAGACCTAAGGGGGCAGATACGCAGTATTTT. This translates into CASRPKGADTQYF.

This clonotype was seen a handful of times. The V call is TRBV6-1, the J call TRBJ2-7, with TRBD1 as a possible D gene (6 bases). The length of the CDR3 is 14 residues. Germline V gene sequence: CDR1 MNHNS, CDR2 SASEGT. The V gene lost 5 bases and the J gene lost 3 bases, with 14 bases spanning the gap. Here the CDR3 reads CASSPQGQVYEQYF. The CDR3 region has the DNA TGTGCCAGCAGTCCTCAGGGGCAAGTCTACGAGCAGTACTTC.

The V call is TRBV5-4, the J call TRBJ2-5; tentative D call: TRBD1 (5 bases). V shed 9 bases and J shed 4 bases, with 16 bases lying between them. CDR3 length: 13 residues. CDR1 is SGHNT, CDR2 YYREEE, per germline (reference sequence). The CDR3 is CATSQVLGETQYF. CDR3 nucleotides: TGTGCCACCTCACAGGTTCTCGGAGAGACCCAGTACTTC.

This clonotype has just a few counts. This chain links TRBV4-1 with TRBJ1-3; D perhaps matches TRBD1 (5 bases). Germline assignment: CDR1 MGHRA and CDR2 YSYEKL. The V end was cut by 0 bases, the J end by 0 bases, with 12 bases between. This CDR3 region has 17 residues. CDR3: CASSQDWGGSSGNTIYF. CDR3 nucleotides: TGCGCCAGCAGCCAAGATTGGGGCGGGAGCTCTGGAAACACCATATATTTT.

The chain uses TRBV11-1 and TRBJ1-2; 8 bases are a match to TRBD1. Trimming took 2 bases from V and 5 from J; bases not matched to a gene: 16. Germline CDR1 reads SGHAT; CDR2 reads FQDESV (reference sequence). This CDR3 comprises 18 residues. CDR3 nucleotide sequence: TGTGCCAGCAGCTTAAGGTACGAGCACCGGGACAGGCCTTATGGCTACACCTTC. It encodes CASSLRYEHRDRPYGYTF.

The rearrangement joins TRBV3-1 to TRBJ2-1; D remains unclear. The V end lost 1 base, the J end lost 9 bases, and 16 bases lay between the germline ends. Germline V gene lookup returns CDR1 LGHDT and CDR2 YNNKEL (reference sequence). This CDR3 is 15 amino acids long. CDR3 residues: CASSQANSPWGEQFF. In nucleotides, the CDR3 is TGTGCCAGCAGCCAAGCCAACTCCCCGTGGGGTGAGCAGTTCTTC.

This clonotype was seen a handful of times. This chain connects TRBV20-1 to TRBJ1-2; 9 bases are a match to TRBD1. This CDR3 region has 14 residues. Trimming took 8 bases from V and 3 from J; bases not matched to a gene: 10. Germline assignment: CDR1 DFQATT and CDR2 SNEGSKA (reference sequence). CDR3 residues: CSTPGTGNDYGYTF. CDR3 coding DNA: TGCAGTACCCCCGGGACAGGGAACGACTATGGCTACACCTTC.

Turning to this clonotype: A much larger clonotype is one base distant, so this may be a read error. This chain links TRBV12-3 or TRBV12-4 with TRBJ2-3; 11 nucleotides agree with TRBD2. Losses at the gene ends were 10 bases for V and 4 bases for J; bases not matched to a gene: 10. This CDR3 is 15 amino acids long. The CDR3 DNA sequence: TGTGCCAACAGACTTAGCGGGGGGGCCGCAGATACGCAGTATTTT. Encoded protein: CANRLSGGAADTQYF.

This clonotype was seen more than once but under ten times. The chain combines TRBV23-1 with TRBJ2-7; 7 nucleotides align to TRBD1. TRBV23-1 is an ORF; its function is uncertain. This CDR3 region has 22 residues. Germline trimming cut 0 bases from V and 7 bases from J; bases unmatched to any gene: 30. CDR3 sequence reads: CASSQSYLPQGGPEDRLEEQYF. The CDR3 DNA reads TGCGCCAGCAGTCAATCTTATTTGCCCCAAGGGGGACCCGAGGACAGGTTGGAAGAGCAGTACTTC.

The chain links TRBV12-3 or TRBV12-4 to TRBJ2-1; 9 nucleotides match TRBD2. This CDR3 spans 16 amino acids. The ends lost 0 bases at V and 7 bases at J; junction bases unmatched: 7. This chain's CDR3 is CASSLAQRLAANEQFF. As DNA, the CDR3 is TGTGCCAGCAGTTTAGCGCAGCGACTAGCGGCAAATGAGCAGTTCTTC.

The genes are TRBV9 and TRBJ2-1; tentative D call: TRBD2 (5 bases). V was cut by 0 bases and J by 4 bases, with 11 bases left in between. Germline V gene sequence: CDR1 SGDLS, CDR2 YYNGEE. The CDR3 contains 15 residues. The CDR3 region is CASSVEHGRYNEQFF. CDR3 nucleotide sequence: TGTGCCAGCAGCGTAGAACATGGGAGATACAATGAGCAGTTCTTC.

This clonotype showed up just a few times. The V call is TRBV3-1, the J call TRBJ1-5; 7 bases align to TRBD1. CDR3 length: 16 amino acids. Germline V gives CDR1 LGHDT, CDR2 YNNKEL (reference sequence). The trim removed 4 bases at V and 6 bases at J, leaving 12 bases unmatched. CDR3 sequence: CASSRVYDRDSQPQHF. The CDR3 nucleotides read TGTGCCAGCAGCCGCGTATATGACAGGGATAGTCAGCCCCAGCATTTT.

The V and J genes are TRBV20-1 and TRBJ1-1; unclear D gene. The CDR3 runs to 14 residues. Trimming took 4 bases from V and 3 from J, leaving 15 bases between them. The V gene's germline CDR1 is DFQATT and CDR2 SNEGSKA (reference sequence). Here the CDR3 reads CSATRHETYTEAFF. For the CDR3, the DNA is TGCAGTGCTACCCGACATGAGACCTACACTGAAGCTTTCTTT.

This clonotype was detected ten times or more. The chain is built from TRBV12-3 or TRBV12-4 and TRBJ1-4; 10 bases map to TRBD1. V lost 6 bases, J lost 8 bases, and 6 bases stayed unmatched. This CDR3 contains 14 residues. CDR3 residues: CASRPGTGDEKLFF. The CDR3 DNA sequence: TGTGCCAGCAGACCCGGGACAGGGGACGAAAAACTGTTTTTT.

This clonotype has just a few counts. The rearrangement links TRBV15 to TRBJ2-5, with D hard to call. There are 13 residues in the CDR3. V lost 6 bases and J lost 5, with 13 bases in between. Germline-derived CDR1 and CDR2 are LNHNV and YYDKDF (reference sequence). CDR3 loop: CATRVELGETQYF. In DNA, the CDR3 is TGTGCCACCAGGGTTGAGCTAGGTGAGACCCAGTACTTC. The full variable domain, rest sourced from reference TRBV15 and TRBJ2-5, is DAMVIQNPRYQVTQFGKPVTLSCSQTLNHNVMYWYQQKSSQAPKLLFHYYDKDFNNEADTPDNFQSRRPNTSFCFLDIRSPGLGDTAMYLCATRVELGETQYFGPGTRLLVL.

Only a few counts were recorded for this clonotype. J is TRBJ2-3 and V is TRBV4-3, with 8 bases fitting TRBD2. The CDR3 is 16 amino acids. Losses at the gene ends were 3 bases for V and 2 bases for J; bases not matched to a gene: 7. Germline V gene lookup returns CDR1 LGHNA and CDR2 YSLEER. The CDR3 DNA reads TGCGCCAGCAGCCAGGGTGCTAGCGGGCCCACAGATACGCAGTATTTT. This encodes CASSQGASGPTDTQYF.

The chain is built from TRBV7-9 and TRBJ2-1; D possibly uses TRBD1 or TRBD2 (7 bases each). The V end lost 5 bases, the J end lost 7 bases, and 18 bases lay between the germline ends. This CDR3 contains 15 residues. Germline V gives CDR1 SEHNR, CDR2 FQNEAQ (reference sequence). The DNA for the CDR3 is TGTGCCAGCAGCGTATTCCAGGGGGGGGGGAATGAGCAGTTCTTC. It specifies CASSVFQGGGNEQFF.

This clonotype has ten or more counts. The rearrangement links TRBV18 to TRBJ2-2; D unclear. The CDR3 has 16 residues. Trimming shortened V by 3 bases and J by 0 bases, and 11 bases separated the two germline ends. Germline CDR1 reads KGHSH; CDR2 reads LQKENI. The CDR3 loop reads CASSPMNGPNTGELFF. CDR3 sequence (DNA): TGTGCCAGCTCACCTATGAACGGCCCGAACACCGGGGAGCTGTTTTTT.

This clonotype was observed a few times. The CDR3 DNA follows: TGTGCCAGCAGTTTGACAGGATTCTCACCCCTCCACTTT. It is translated as CASSLTGFSPLHF. The chain recombines TRBV12-3 or TRBV12-4 with TRBJ1-6, with TRBD1 as a possible D gene (6 bases). Deletions cut 3 bases from V and 10 bases from J, with 10 bases between. The CDR3 contains 13 residues.

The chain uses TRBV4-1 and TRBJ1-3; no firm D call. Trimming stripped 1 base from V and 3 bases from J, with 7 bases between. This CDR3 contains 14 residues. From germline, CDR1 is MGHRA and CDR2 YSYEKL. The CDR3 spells CASSQVGFGNTIYF. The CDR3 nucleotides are TGCGCCAGCAGCCAAGTCGGGTTTGGAAACACCATATATTTT.

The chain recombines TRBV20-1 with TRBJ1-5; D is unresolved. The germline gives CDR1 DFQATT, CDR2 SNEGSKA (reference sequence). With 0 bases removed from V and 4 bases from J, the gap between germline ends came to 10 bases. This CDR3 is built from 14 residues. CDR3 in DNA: TGCAGTGCTAGAGATTTCGAGGGAAATCAGCCCCAGCATTTT. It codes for CSARDFEGNQPQHF.

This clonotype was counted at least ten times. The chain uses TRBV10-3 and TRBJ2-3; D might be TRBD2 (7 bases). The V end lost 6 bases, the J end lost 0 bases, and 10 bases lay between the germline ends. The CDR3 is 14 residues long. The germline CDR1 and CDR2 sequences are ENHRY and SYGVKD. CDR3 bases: TGTGCCATCAGGAGGGGGGGCAGCACAGATACGCAGTATTTT. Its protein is CAIRRGGSTDTQYF.

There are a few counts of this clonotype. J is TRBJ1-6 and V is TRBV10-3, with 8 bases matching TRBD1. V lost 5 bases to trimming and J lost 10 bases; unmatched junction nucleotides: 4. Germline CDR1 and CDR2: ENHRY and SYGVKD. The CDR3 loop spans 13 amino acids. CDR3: CAISKGQDSPLHF. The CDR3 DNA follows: TGTGCCATCAGTAAGGGACAGGACTCACCCCTCCACTTT.

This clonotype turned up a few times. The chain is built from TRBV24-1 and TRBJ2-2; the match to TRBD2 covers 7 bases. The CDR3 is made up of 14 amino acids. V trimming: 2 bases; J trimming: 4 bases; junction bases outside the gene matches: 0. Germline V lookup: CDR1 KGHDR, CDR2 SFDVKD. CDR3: CATSDWEGTGELFF. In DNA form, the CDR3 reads TGTGCCACCAGTGATTGGGAGGGCACCGGGGAGCTGTTTTTT.

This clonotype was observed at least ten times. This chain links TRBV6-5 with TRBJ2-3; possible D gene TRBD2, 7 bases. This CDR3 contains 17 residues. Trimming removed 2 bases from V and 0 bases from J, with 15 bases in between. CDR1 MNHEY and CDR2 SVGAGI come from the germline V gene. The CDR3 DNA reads TGTGCCAGCAGTTACCCCCGAGAGGGGGGGAGCACAGATACGCAGTATTTT. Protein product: CASSYPREGGSTDTQYF.